This T cell receptor beta chain was sequenced for a study of human T cells and chemical hapten exposure. The study's findings and limits: The study found that DPC sensitization did not change TCRs above 1 in 1000 frequency.

A word on this clonotype: The antigen is undetermined.

The CDR3 has 11 residues. V lost 2 bases and J 6 bases, leaving 7 bases between the germline ends. The V gene's germline CDR1 is SQVTM and CDR2 ANQGSEA. Time point reported: patch test 3, about 24 weeks after DPC sensitization. The treatment: therapeutic diphenylcyclopropenone sensitization with weekly scalp DPC. The donor pool consisted of alopecia patients aged 18 to 70 years, considered suitable for DPC. Extraction of total RNA was performed on unfractionated whole blood. Using its own MiXCR run on the RACE reads, TCRdb lists one record per CDR3 protein. The sample shows about 170,000 distinct CDR3 sequences, roughly 25% of them seen only once.

Source: whole blood, taken in connection with sensitization to the hapten diphenylcyclopropenone (DPC). The clonotype was recovered from a woman under 30 with alopecia areata. Some clones in this sample may be carry-over from other donors' samples. The chain has TRBV29-1 and TRBJ1-2; the D is unclear. Here the CDR3 reads CSVEQQDGYTF. CDR3 bases: TGCAGCGTTGAACAGCAGGATGGCTACACCTTC.